This T cell receptor (beta chain) came from a study of OX40 agonist ivuxolimab in advanced cancers. Across the study: Patients in dose escalation had liver, melanoma, kidney or head and neck cancers. Cohort: 75% to 90% men, mean age approximately 66, aged about 20 to 79.

Prior autoimmune disease or systemic immunosuppression barred patients. A note on this clone: What it recognizes is unknown.

Broader study findings: At 0.1 to 3.0 mg/kg and by week 6, clonal expansion occurred in CD4+ and CD8+ blood T cells.

TCRdb's copy holds only in-frame clones and misses some; the assay was immunoSEQ multiplex PCR. The table records tens of thousands of clones, approximately 83% of them present only once. The CDR3 has 15 residues. CDR1 and CDR2 from the germline V gene are SEHNR and FQNEAQ (reference sequence). V lost 6 bases and J lost 1; bases outside the gene matches: 6. V usage is TRBV7-9 and J usage is TRBJ1-1, with 9 positions matching TRBD1. The receptor was isolated from an adult with an advanced solid tumor such as melanoma, head and neck, liver or kidney cancer. The sample was CD4+ or CD8+ T cells sorted from blood, taken in a trial of the OX40 agonist ivuxolimab. CDR3 loop: CASRFGTGSNTEAFF. CDR3 sequence (DNA): TGTGCCAGCAGATTCGGGACAGGGTCGAACACTGAAGCTTTCTTT.